This T cell receptor (beta chain) came from a study of blood T cell repertoires in COVID-19. Study as a whole: Samples came from the United States, Italy and Spain, spanning acute and convalescent COVID-19. T cells, B-cell-depleted T cells, or PBMCs supplied cDNA or gDNA.

Under the authors' procedure: Reference gene primer amplification in the assay estimated nucleated cell counts. The data were produced by immunoSEQ multiplex PCR, yet TCRdb's version contains in-frame clones alone and is incomplete. V, J and clone size are those of that table, while D and trimming were read from the DNA. The sample has roughly 200,000 clones; over 80% are singletons. The CDR3 extends over 12 amino acids. This chain connects TRBV21-1 to TRBJ1-2; the table's D call, TRBD1, has no DNA check behind it. TRBV21-1 is classified as a pseudogene. This clonotype was obtained from a middle-aged woman with COVID-19, enrolled during active disease. The source material was peripheral blood. The CDR3: CASYQGARGYTF. In DNA, the CDR3 is TGTGCCAGCTACCAGGGGGCGCGGGGCTACACCTTC.